Following are 26 T cell receptor beta chains from one sample sequenced in a study of T cells in localized non-small cell lung cancer (TCRdb year 2020). The library came from the immunoSEQ multiplex PCR assay. Entries here come from immuneACCESS through TCRdb and include only in-frame sequences with V and J called. Some clones fail to appear in such tables; in the studies checked, an unresolved V gene covers under half of the shortfall, and the cause of the remainder is unknown. The sample records 45,000 to 60,000 clones, around 83% of which are singletons. The top ten clones comprise approximately 2.4% of the sample. The specimen comprised PBMCs, sampled before any cancer treatment. The receptors were sampled from a man aged 40-75 years with stage II lung adenocarcinoma.

The rearrangement links TRBV30 to TRBJ1-4, with 9 positions matching TRBD1. The ends lost 1 base at V and 3 bases at J; junction bases unmatched: 3. Germline V gene lookup returns CDR1 GTSNPN and CDR2 SVGIG (reference sequence). The CDR3 extends over 15 amino acids. The CDR3 DNA sequence: TGTGCCTGGAGTGACACAGGGGGCTCTAATGAAAAACTGTTTTTT. Translated, it gives CAWSDTGGSNEKLFF.

This chain joins TRBV29-1 and TRBJ2-3, with 9 positions matching TRBD2. Germline V lookup: CDR1 SQVTM, CDR2 ANQGSEA. Trimming cost V 2 bases and J 6 bases; bases outside gene matches: 15. The CDR3 sequence is 17 residues long. The CDR3 DNA reads TGCAGCGTTGAAACTCTTCTGCGGGGGGGCCTAATGGATACGCAGTATTTT. This gives the protein CSVETLLRGGLMDTQYF.

This rearrangement joins TRBV19 to TRBJ2-5, with D perhaps TRBD2 (6 bases). The CDR3 consists of 17 residues. Germline V gene data show CDR1 as LNHDA and CDR2 as SQIVND (reference sequence). Trimming left V 8 bases short and J 2 bases short, with 24 bases between. The CDR3, as DNA: TGTGCCAGTTCGACGGGGGACCAATGGAGATTACAAGAGACCCAGTACTTC. Its translation is CASSTGDQWRLQETQYF.

The chain employs TRBV9 and TRBJ2-4, with TRBD2 matching over 7 bases. Looked up from germline, CDR1 is SGDLS and CDR2 is YYNGEE. CDR3 length equals 14 residues. J lost 6 bases, V lost 3 bases, and 6 bases had no gene match. CDR3 region: CASSATSARNIQYF. The CDR3 coding sequence is TGTGCCAGCAGCGCCACTAGCGCGCGAAACATTCAGTACTTC.

The chain couples TRBV5-8 to TRBJ1-2; 7 bases line up with TRBD1. Germline-derived CDR1 and CDR2 are SGHTS and YDEGEE. This CDR3 is built from 15 residues. V shed 0 bases and J 3 bases; nucleotides not matched to a gene: 5. In nucleotides, the CDR3 is TGTGCCAGCAGCTTGGAGGTCGACAGGGACTATGGCTACACCTTC. This codes for CASSLEVDRDYGYTF.

Of note for this clone: The same CDR3 also results from other DNA sequences found in this sample. This chain uses TRBV5-1 with TRBJ2-7, with a possible D match to TRBD1 (6 bases). Trimming cost V 0 bases and J 4 bases, with 8 bases left between them. CDR1 is SGHRS and CDR2 is YFSETQ in the germline V gene. This CDR3 has 13 amino acids. The CDR3 DNA reads TGCGCCAGCAGCTTGGAAGGGGGATACGAGCAGTACGTC. It encodes CASSLEGGYEQYV.

The genes are TRBV5-1 and TRBJ1-3; D unclear. The germline V gene encodes CDR1 SGHRS and CDR2 YFSETQ. Trimming took 0 bases from V and 0 from J, leaving 7 bases between them. This CDR3 has 15 residues. CDR3 bases: TGCGCCAGCAGCTTGGACAGATCCTCTGGAAACACCATATATTTT. Translation gives CASSLDRSSGNTIYF.

The V call is TRBV18, the J call TRBJ2-1; D may be TRBD1 or TRBD2 (5 bases each). Per germline, CDR1 KGHSH and CDR2 LQKENI. The length of the CDR3 is 13 residues. V was clipped by 2 bases and J by 10 bases, with 12 bases between them. The CDR3, as DNA: TGTGCCAGCTCACCAATGAGGGGACCCGAGCAGTTCTTC. It translates to CASSPMRGPEQFF.

The V gene is TRBV2, the J gene TRBJ2-7; TRBD1 agrees at 9 bases. V was clipped by 0 bases and J by 4 bases; unmatched bases: 7. Germline V CDR1 and CDR2: SNHLY, FYNNEI. The CDR3 loop spans 16 amino acids. CDR3: CASSEALGTGSYEQYF. The CDR3 DNA follows: TGTGCCAGCAGTGAAGCCTTAGGGACAGGGAGTTACGAGCAGTACTTC.

This clone was seen only once. This sequence joins TRBV27 and TRBJ2-7, with 12 bases identical to TRBD1. The CDR3 is 18 residues long. The germline CDR1 and CDR2 sequences are MNHEY and SMNVEV (reference sequence). V trimming: 4 bases; J trimming: 1 base; junction bases outside the gene matches: 11. CDR3 sequence reads: CASSSVGQGAGGSYEQYV. The CDR3 DNA reads as TGTGCCAGCAGTTCCGTGGGACAGGGGGCGGGGGGGTCCTACGAGCAGTACGTC.

V and J are TRBV6-6 and TRBJ2-6; D unclear. The V gene lost 5 bases and the J gene lost 1 base, with 9 bases spanning the gap. This CDR3 contains 15 residues. Germline loops: CDR1 MNHNY, CDR2 SVGAGI (reference sequence). The DNA for the CDR3 is TGTGCCAGCAGTAACGGTATTTCTGGGGCCAACGTCCTGACTTTC. It encodes CASSNGISGANVLTF.

CDR3 nucleotides: TGTGCCAGCAGTCCACAGGGCTTGAACACCGGGGAGCTGTTTTTT. It translates to CASSPQGLNTGELFF. The chain uses TRBV14 and TRBJ2-2; a weak D match, TRBD1 (6 bases). The germline V gene encodes CDR1 SGHDN and CDR2 FVKESK. The CDR3 runs to 15 residues. Trimming took 6 bases from V and 1 from J, leaving 12 bases between them.

This clone was found once. The gene calls are TRBV28 and TRBJ1-2, with TRBD1 as a possible D gene (6 bases). The CDR3 has 15 residues. The germline V gene has CDR1 MDHEN and CDR2 SYDVKM. V lost 1 base, J lost 4 bases, and 13 bases lay in between. CDR3 loop: CASSLSLQGTYGYTF. CDR3 sequence (DNA): TGTGCCAGCAGTTTATCCCTTCAGGGGACCTATGGCTACACCTTC.

The J gene is TRBJ1-1, the V gene TRBV19; D is unclear. The CDR3 is 13 amino acids. The V gene's germline CDR1 is LNHDA and CDR2 SQIVND (reference sequence). Deletions cut 4 bases from V and 7 bases from J, with 13 bases between. In DNA form, the CDR3 reads TGTGCCAGTAGTACGCGACGGATGTATGAAGCTTTCTTT. It codes for CASSTRRMYEAFF.

This clone has more than one count but fewer than ten. The chain couples TRBV7-9 to TRBJ1-5, with D unclear. Germline CDR1 and CDR2: SEHNR and FQNEAQ (reference sequence). V shed 1 base and J shed 0 bases, with 4 bases lying between them. The CDR3 totals 14 residues. This chain's CDR3 is CASSLVFSNQPQHF. The CDR3 DNA sequence: TGTGCCAGCAGCTTAGTGTTTAGCAATCAGCCCCAGCATTTT.

V and J are TRBV5-6 and TRBJ1-2; D gene uncertain. V was cut by 4 bases and J by 2 bases, with 9 bases left in between. This CDR3 spans 13 amino acids. Germline CDR1 reads SGHDT; CDR2 reads YYEEEE. The CDR3 loop reads CASSPVLNYGYTF. Written as DNA, the CDR3 is TGTGCCAGCAGCCCGGTCCTAAACTATGGCTACACCTTC. The whole variable domain, remainder taken from reference TRBV5-6 and TRBJ1-2, is DAGVTQSPTHLIKTRGQQVTLRCSPKSGHDTVSWYQQALGQGPQFIFQYYEEEERQRGNFPDRFSGHQFPNYSSELNVNALLLGDSALYLCASSPVLNYGYTFGSGTRLTVV.

The V call is TRBV2, the J call TRBJ2-3; D not certain. V lost 5 bases and J 2 bases, leaving 11 bases between the germline ends. Germline loops: CDR1 SNHLY, CDR2 FYNNEI. The CDR3 has 14 amino acids. CDR3: CASSTRLYTDTQYF. The DNA for the CDR3 is TGTGCCAGCAGTACTCGACTTTACACAGATACGCAGTATTTT.

This clone was found a few times. The chain recombines TRBV18 with TRBJ1-5, with no clear D. Germline-derived CDR1 and CDR2 are KGHSH and LQKENI. Between the trimmed V and J ends, which lost 1 base and 5 bases, there was a span of 9 bases. This CDR3 spans 14 amino acids. CDR3 in DNA: TGTGCCAGCTCACCACGGACCTCAGATCAGCCCCAGCATTTT. This codes for CASSPRTSDQPQHF. Using reference TRBV18 and TRBJ1-5 for the parts outside the CDR3, the full variable domain is NAGVMQNPRHLVRRRGQEARLRCSPMKGHSHVYWYRQLPEEGLKFMVYLQKENIIDESGMPKERFSAEFPKEGPSILRIQQVVRGDSAAYFCASSPRTSDQPQHFGDGTRLSIL.

The count of this clone is one. The rearrangement uses TRBV19 and TRBJ2-3; 7 bases map to TRBD1. Germline V lookup: CDR1 LNHDA, CDR2 SQIVND (reference sequence). The CDR3 is 16 amino acids. The V gene end was trimmed by 1 base and the J gene end by 4 bases; junction bases not matched to a gene: 8. The CDR3 protein is CASSIASTGSADTQYF. The CDR3 nucleotides read TGTGCCAGTAGTATAGCATCGACAGGGTCGGCAGATACGCAGTATTTT.

This chain joins TRBV7-8 and TRBJ1-1, with a tentative D call TRBD1 (5 bases). This CDR3 is 13 amino acids long. The V end lost 4 bases, the J end lost 2 bases, and 8 bases lay between the germline ends. CDR1 and CDR2 from the germline V gene are SGHVS and FQNEAQ. The CDR3 DNA sequence: TGTGCCAGCAGCTCCCAGGGAAACACTGAAGCTTTCTTT. It encodes CASSSQGNTEAFF.

V usage is TRBV27 and J usage is TRBJ1-1; a possible D gene is TRBD1 (6 bases). Germline-derived CDR1 and CDR2 are MNHEY and SMNVEV (reference sequence). The V gene lost 2 bases and the J gene lost 3 bases, with 10 bases spanning the gap. The CDR3 runs to 14 residues. DNA of the CDR3: TGTGCCAGCAGTTTACGGGGGGCTGACACTGAAGCTTTCTTT. Protein product: CASSLRGADTEAFF.

The chain links TRBV6-5 to TRBJ1-2; 8 nucleotides agree with TRBD1. The CDR3 runs 15 residues. Germline V lookup: CDR1 MNHEY, CDR2 SVGAGI. V was pared by 5 bases and J by 5 bases, with 10 bases of the junction left unmatched. DNA of the CDR3: TGTGCCAGCAGTCCTTGGACAGGGAAGGCTTATGGCTACACCTTC. Amino acid sequence: CASSPWTGKAYGYTF.

This chain joins TRBV15 and TRBJ2-4, with D possibly being TRBD2 (7 bases). Trimming took 7 bases from V and 0 from J, leaving 13 bases between them. The CDR3 runs 15 residues. Germline CDR1 reads LNHNV; CDR2 reads YYDKDF (reference sequence). The CDR3 DNA is TGTGCCACCAACCCGGGGGGCCTAGCCAAAAACATTCAGTACTTC. Its translation: CATNPGGLAKNIQYF.

V usage is TRBV19 and J usage is TRBJ2-2, with D tentatively TRBD2 (5 bases). CDR1 is LNHDA, CDR2 SQIVND, per germline (reference sequence). Between the trimmed V and J ends, which lost 3 bases and 0 bases, there was a span of 8 bases. CDR3 size: 15 residues. DNA of the CDR3: TGTGCCAGTAGTATGGGAGCGACGAACACCGGGGAGCTGTTTTTT. It specifies CASSMGATNTGELFF.

V usage is TRBV9 and J usage is TRBJ2-1; 8 bases are a match to TRBD2. CDR1 and CDR2 from the germline V gene are SGDLS and YYNGEE. Trimming cost V 0 bases and J 8 bases; bases outside gene matches: 7. The CDR3 spans 15 residues. The CDR3 loop is CASSVEGHGGDEQFF. The CDR3, as DNA: TGTGCCAGCAGCGTAGAGGGGCACGGGGGGGATGAGCAGTTCTTC.

The genes are TRBV28 and TRBJ1-1; no clear D. There are 11 residues in the CDR3. Germline V gene lookup returns CDR1 MDHEN and CDR2 SYDVKM. V was shortened by 6 bases and J by 1 base, with 3 bases between the two germline ends. CDR3 DNA sequence: TGTGCCAGCAGGGGGAACACTGAAGCTTTCTTT. This gives the protein CASRGNTEAFF. Full variable domain (missing parts from reference TRBV28 and TRBJ1-1): DVKVTQSSRYLVKRTGEKVFLECVQDMDHENMFWYRQDPGLGLRLIYFSYDVKMKEKGDIPEGYSVSREKKERFSLILESASTNQTSMYLCASRGNTEAFFGQGTRLTVV.